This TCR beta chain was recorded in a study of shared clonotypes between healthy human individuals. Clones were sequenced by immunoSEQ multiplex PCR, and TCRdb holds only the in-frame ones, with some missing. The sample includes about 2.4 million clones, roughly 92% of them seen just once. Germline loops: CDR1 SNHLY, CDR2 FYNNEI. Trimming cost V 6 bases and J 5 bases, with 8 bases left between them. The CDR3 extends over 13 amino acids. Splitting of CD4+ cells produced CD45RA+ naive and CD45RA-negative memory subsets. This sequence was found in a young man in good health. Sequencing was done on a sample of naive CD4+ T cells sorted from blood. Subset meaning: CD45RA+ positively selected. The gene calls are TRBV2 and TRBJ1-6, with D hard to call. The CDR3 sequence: CASRASDNSPLHF. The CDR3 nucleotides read TGTGCCAGCAGGGCTAGTGATAATTCACCCCTCCACTTT.